This T cell receptor beta chain came from a study of blood T cell repertoires in COVID-19. Produced via immunoSEQ multiplex PCR; TCRdb's table is partial and in-frame only. The profile shows around 320,000 clones, around nine tenths of them singletons. Trimming cost V 0 bases and J 6 bases; bases outside gene matches: 5. The germline CDR1 and CDR2 sequences are LGHNA and YSLEER. The CDR3 extends over 15 amino acids. The receptor comes from a woman in her 30s who had been exposed to COVID-19. Sequenced sample: PBMCs or T cells enriched from blood (not recorded which). This sequence joins TRBV4-3 and TRBJ1-5, with TRBD1 identical over 7 bases. CDR3 sequence reads: CASSQDTGVGQPQHF. The CDR3 DNA sequence: TGCGCCAGCAGCCAAGATACAGGGGTGGGTCAGCCCCAGCATTTT.